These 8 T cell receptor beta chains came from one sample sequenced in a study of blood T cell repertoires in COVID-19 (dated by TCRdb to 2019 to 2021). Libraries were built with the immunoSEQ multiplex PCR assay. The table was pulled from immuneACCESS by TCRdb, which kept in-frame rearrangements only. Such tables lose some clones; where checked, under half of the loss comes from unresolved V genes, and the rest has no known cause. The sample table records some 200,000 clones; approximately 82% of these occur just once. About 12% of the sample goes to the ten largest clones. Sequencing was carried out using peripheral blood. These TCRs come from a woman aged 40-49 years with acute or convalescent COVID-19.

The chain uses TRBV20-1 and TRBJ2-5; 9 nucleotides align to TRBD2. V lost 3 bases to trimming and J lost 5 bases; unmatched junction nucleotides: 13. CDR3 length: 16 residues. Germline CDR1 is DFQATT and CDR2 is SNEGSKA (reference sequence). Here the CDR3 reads CSASPNSGSGLETQYF. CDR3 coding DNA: TGCAGTGCTAGTCCTAATAGCGGGAGCGGGCTGGAGACCCAGTACTTC.

CDR3 sequence (DNA): TGTGCCAGTAGTTCTGGACAGGGGGCCGGTTCACCCCTCCACTTT. As protein: CASSSGQGAGSPLHF. This sequence joins TRBV19 and TRBJ1-6; 11 nucleotides match TRBD1. Germline V CDR1 and CDR2: LNHDA, SQIVND (reference sequence). J was trimmed by 9 bases and V by 5 bases; bases with no gene match: 6. CDR3 length: 15 residues.

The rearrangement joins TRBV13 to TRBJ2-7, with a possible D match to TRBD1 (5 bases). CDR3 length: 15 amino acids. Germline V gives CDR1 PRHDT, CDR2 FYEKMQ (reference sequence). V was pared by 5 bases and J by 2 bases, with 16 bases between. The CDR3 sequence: CASSEGVGIAYEQYF. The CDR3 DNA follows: TGTGCCAGCAGCGAAGGGGTGGGGATTGCCTACGAGCAGTACTTC.

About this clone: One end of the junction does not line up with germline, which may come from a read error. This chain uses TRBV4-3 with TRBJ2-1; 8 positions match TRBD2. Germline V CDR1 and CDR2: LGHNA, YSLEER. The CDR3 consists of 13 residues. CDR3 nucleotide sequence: TGCGCCGGCAGTCTAGCGGGTGGAGATGAGCAGTTCTTC. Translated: CAGSLAGGDEQFF.

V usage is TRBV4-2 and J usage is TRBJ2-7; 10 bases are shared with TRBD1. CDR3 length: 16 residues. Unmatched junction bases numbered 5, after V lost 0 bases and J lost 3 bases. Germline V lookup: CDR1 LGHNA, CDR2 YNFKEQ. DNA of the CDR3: TGTGCCAGCAGCCAAGATCAGGGGGACAGGGGCTACGAGCAGTACTTC. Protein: CASSQDQGDRGYEQYF.

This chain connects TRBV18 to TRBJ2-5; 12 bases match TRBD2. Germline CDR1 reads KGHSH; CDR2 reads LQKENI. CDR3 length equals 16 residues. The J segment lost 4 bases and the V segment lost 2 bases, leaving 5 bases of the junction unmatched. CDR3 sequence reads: CASSPVTSGGLETQYF. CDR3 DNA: TGTGCCAGCTCACCAGTAACTAGCGGGGGGCTAGAGACCCAGTACTTC.

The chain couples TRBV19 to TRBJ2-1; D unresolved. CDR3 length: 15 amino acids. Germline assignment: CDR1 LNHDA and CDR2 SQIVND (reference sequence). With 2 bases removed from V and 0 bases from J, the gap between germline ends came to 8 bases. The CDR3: CASSILGSSYNEQFF. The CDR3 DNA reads TGTGCCAGTAGTATACTGGGCAGCTCCTACAATGAGCAGTTCTTC. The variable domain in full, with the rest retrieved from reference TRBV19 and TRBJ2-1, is DGGITQSPKYLFRKEGQNVTLSCEQNLNHDAMYWYRQDPGQGLRLIYYSQIVNDFQKGDIAEGYSVSREKKESFPLTVTSAQKNPTAFYLCASSILGSSYNEQFFGPGTRLTVL.

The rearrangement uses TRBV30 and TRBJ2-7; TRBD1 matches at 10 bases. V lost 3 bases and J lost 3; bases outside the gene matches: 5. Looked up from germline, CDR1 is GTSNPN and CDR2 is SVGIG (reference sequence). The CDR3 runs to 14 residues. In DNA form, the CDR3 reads TGTGCCTGGAGCGCCGGGACAGGGGACTACGAGCAGTACTTC. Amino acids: CAWSAGTGDYEQYF.